Listed here are 31 T cell receptor beta chains from one sample, sequenced in a study of T cells after yellow fever vaccination. MiXCR, applied by TCRdb to the 5' RACE reads, yields one record per CDR3 protein. The sample has more than 350,000 distinct CDR3 sequences, 9.5% to 13% seen once. The sample consisted of PBMCs, taken on the day of the first yellow fever vaccination. The source of these receptors is a man aged 18 to 35 who received the YFV17D yellow fever vaccine.

This chain connects TRBV29-1 to TRBJ1-1, with D perhaps TRBD1 (5 bases). Between the trimmed V and J ends, which lost 6 bases and 10 bases, there was a span of 24 bases. This CDR3 spans 14 amino acids. Germline assignment: CDR1 SQVTM and CDR2 ANQGSEA. The chain's CDR3 is CSVLPGTHSLGAFF. The CDR3 region has the DNA TGCAGCGTCCTGCCCGGGACTCACTCCCTGGGAGCTTTCTTT.

This clonotype occurred many times. The V and J genes are TRBV7-2 and TRBJ1-2; D is ambiguous. The CDR3 sequence is 13 residues long. V dropped 1 base and J dropped 4 bases, with 7 bases sitting between them. CDR1 SGHTA and CDR2 FQGNSA come from the germline V gene. CDR3: CASSLDVTYGYTF. CDR3 bases: TGTGCCAGCAGCTTAGACGTAACCTATGGCTACACCTTC.

The CDR3, as DNA: TGCGCCAGCAGCCAAGAGGAGAGCACCGGGGAGCTGTTTTTT. It yields the protein CASSQEESTGELFF. This chain connects TRBV4-3 to TRBJ2-2; no clear D. CDR1 is LGHNA and CDR2 is YSLEER in the germline V gene. Trimming cost V 0 bases and J 4 bases, with 6 bases left between them. The CDR3 consists of 14 residues.

Ten or more counts support this clonotype. CDR3 protein: CASSSSLQETQYF. In DNA form, the CDR3 reads TGTGCCAGCAGCTCGAGCTTACAAGAGACCCAGTACTTC. The chain combines TRBV7-2 with TRBJ2-5; D unresolved. CDR3 length: 13 amino acids. From germline, CDR1 is SGHTA and CDR2 FQGNSA. The V gene lost 4 bases and the J gene lost 2 bases, with 8 bases spanning the gap.

This clonotype came up a few times. The J gene is TRBJ2-1, the V gene TRBV20-1, with D hard to call. CDR3 length: 13 amino acids. The V gene's germline CDR1 is DFQATT and CDR2 SNEGSKA (reference sequence). Trimming took 1 base from V and 7 from J, leaving 11 bases between them. The CDR3 DNA is TGCAGTGCTAGAGGCGGATACAGAAATGAGCAGTTCTTC. Translated, it gives CSARGGYRNEQFF.

This clonotype was detected only a few times. The V call is TRBV3-1, the J call TRBJ2-5; a weak D match, TRBD2 (6 bases). Trimming removed 0 bases from V and 1 base from J, with 9 bases in between. This CDR3 has 15 amino acids. The germline gives CDR1 LGHDT, CDR2 YNNKEL (reference sequence). The CDR3 DNA sequence: TGTGCCAGCAGCCAAGAATCGACTAGCCAAGAGACCCAGTACTTC. Amino acids: CASSQESTSQETQYF.

This chain joins TRBV4-3 and TRBJ2-4; no clear D. V was cut by 0 bases and J by 3 bases, with 9 bases left in between. The CDR3 has 15 amino acids. Germline-derived CDR1 and CDR2 are LGHNA and YSLEER. The chain's CDR3 is CASSQDLGSKNIQYF. In DNA form, the CDR3 reads TGCGCCAGCAGCCAAGATCTTGGCAGCAAAAACATTCAGTACTTC.

The chain combines TRBV29-1 with TRBJ1-2; a weak D match, TRBD1 (6 bases). V was cut by 7 bases and J by 7 bases, with 22 bases left in between. CDR1 and CDR2 (germline): SQVTM, ANQGSEA. The CDR3 extends over 14 amino acids. The CDR3 region is CSARTENLLGGYTF. In nucleotides, the CDR3 is TGCAGCGCGCGGACAGAGAATCTATTAGGTGGCTACACCTTC.

The table lists this clonotype with a few counts. The V and J genes are TRBV7-9 and TRBJ1-1; D is unclear. The CDR3 covers 11 residues. The V gene lost 5 bases and the J gene lost 6 bases, with 7 bases spanning the gap. The germline V gene encodes CDR1 SEHNR and CDR2 FQNEAQ (reference sequence). The CDR3 loop reads CASSTKAEAFF. CDR3 nucleotide sequence: TGTGCCAGCAGCACCAAGGCTGAAGCTTTCTTT.

The V gene is TRBV6-5, the J gene TRBJ2-6; 7 bases are a match to TRBD1. CDR1 is MNHEY, CDR2 SVGAGI, per germline. Losses at the gene ends were 10 bases for V and 1 base for J; bases not matched to a gene: 7. This CDR3 region has 15 residues. CDR3 sequence reads: CAIAPGGSGANVLTF. CDR3 DNA sequence: TGTGCCATAGCCCCAGGGGGTTCTGGGGCCAACGTCCTGACTTTC.

This clonotype was recorded a few times. The chain couples TRBV7-9 to TRBJ2-3; the match to TRBD2 covers 9 bases. CDR3 length equals 16 residues. V gave up 3 bases and J gave up 0 bases; unmatched junction bases: 4. Germline CDR1 reads SEHNR; CDR2 reads FQNEAQ (reference sequence). The DNA of the CDR3 is TGTGCCAGCAGCTTTCGACTAGCGGAGAGCACAGATACGCAGTATTTT. This encodes CASSFRLAESTDTQYF.

This clonotype was counted at least ten times. The chain links TRBV4-2 to TRBJ1-2; 7 nucleotides match TRBD1. Germline V gene lookup returns CDR1 LGHNA and CDR2 YNFKEQ. CDR3 length equals 13 residues. With 3 bases clipped from V and 2 bases from J, the junction kept 0 bases outside the gene matches. CDR3 in amino acids: CASSQGQNYGYTF. In DNA, the CDR3 is TGTGCCAGCAGCCAGGGACAGAACTATGGCTACACCTTC.

V and J are TRBV5-1 and TRBJ1-1, with 8 bases lining up with TRBD1. The germline CDR1 and CDR2 sequences are SGHRS and YFSETQ. The CDR3 runs 15 residues. V lost 4 bases and J lost 4; bases outside the gene matches: 9. The CDR3 reads CASSMEGQDLTEAFF. Written as DNA, the CDR3 is TGCGCCAGCAGCATGGAGGGACAGGACCTCACTGAAGCTTTCTTT.

This clonotype has a count of ten or more. The chain links TRBV7-2 to TRBJ2-1; no reliable D call. This CDR3 spans 14 amino acids. Between the trimmed V and J ends, which lost 1 base and 4 bases, there was a span of 8 bases. Germline V lookup: CDR1 SGHTA, CDR2 FQGNSA. CDR3 DNA: TGTGCCAGCAGCTTAGAGGGCTCGTACAATGAGCAGTTCTTC. This translates into CASSLEGSYNEQFF.

This clonotype was found a few times. V and J are TRBV5-1 and TRBJ2-1; TRBD1 agrees at 7 bases. Germline V CDR1 and CDR2: SGHRS, YFSETQ. Trimming cost V 2 bases and J 9 bases; bases outside gene matches: 14. This CDR3 has 16 residues. The CDR3 nucleotides are TGCGCCAGCAGCTTCCCAACAGGGGCCCAGTATATTGAGCAGTTCTTC. It specifies CASSFPTGAQYIEQFF.

This clonotype has a handful of counts. This sequence joins TRBV6-5 and TRBJ1-1; 7 positions agree with TRBD1. Germline CDR1 MNHEY, CDR2 SVGAGI. The CDR3 is 16 residues long. The J segment lost 4 bases and the V segment lost 0 bases, leaving 8 bases of the junction unmatched. DNA of the CDR3: TGTGCCAGCAGTTACTCCTTCCAGGGGGGAATCACTGAAGCTTTCTTT. Amino acids: CASSYSFQGGITEAFF.

Notes on this clonotype: Here the CDR3 omits its conserved ending phenylalanine or tryptophan, so a read error is the likely source. CDR3 in amino acids: CASSPTGQGYEKLFL. In nucleotides, the CDR3 is TGCGCCAGCAGCCCAACGGGACAGGGGTATGAAAAACTGTTTCTT. The J gene is TRBJ1-4, the V gene TRBV5-1, with 10 positions matching TRBD1. The V gene's germline CDR1 is SGHRS and CDR2 YFSETQ. Trimming at V came to 4 bases and at J to 6 bases, leaving 6 bases not matched to a gene. The CDR3 totals 15 residues.

This clonotype appeared a few times. V usage is TRBV6-2 or TRBV6-3 and J usage is TRBJ1-5, with a tentative D call TRBD1 (5 bases). This CDR3 is built from 15 residues. Germline assignment: CDR1 MNHEY and CDR2 SVGEGT. Trimming stripped 8 bases from V and 2 bases from J, with 16 bases between. The CDR3 sequence is CASWSWGGGNQPQHF. Here the CDR3 DNA reads TGTGCCAGCTGGTCGTGGGGAGGGGGCAATCAGCCCCAGCATTTT.

This clonotype was seen repeatedly, ten times or more. The genes are TRBV10-3 and TRBJ1-1; D gene unclear. With 0 bases removed from V and 2 bases from J, the gap between germline ends came to 7 bases. Per the germline V gene, CDR1 is ENHRY and CDR2 is SYGVKD. The CDR3 covers 14 residues. Here the CDR3 DNA reads TGTGCCATCAGTGAGTCTGAAAGCAACACTGAAGCTTTCTTT. Translation: CAISESESNTEAFF.

The genes are TRBV12-3 or TRBV12-4 and TRBJ2-3; D unclear. The CDR3 runs to 15 residues. Deletions cut 3 bases from V and 6 bases from J, with 16 bases between. The CDR3 bases are TGTGCCAGCAGTTTGTACGGAGACACGGACGATACGCAGTATTTT. Its translation: CASSLYGDTDDTQYF.

This clonotype has a count of ten or more. The chain uses TRBV12-3 or TRBV12-4 and TRBJ2-3; 9 nucleotides match TRBD1. This CDR3 comprises 15 residues. V dropped 3 bases and J dropped 8; count of bases not matched to a gene: 9. The CDR3: CASSFYDRGVVTQYF. CDR3 in DNA: TGTGCCAGCAGTTTCTATGACAGGGGGGTTGTTACGCAGTATTTT.

The chain couples TRBV5-1 to TRBJ2-1; D may match TRBD1 or TRBD2 (5 bases each). V lost 2 bases and J lost 6, with 9 bases in between. Germline CDR1 SGHRS, CDR2 YFSETQ. The CDR3 runs to 13 residues. In nucleotides, the CDR3 is TGCGCCAGCAGCTTTGAGGGGCTCAATGAGCAGTTCTTC. Its protein product is CASSFEGLNEQFF.

The chain couples TRBV7-2 to TRBJ1-6; D is unclear. The CDR3 has 16 residues. Trimming pared 5 bases from V and 4 bases from J, leaving 15 bases between. CDR1 and CDR2 (germline): SGHTA, FQGNSA. CDR3 sequence reads: CASSPRGSLYNSPLHF. The CDR3 nucleotides read TGTGCCAGCAGCCCCCGAGGAAGCCTTTATAATTCACCCCTCCACTTT.

This clonotype was seen a few times. The chain joins TRBV7-9 to TRBJ2-1, with D maybe TRBD2 (6 bases). Germline values: CDR1 SEHNR, CDR2 FQNEAQ (reference sequence). CDR3 length: 14 residues. The V end was cut by 7 bases, the J end by 8 bases, with 18 bases between. Here the CDR3 reads CASTRDSHMDEQFF. CDR3 DNA: TGTGCCAGCACCCGGGACTCCCACATGGATGAGCAGTTCTTC. The variable domain in full, with the rest retrieved from reference TRBV7-9 and TRBJ2-1, is DTGVSQNPRHKITKRGQNVTFRCDPISEHNRLYWYRQTLGQGPEFLTYFQNEAQLEKSRLLSDRFSAERPKGSFSTLEIQRTEQGDSAMYLCASTRDSHMDEQFFGPGTRLTVL.

The V gene is TRBV19, the J gene TRBJ2-7; the D call may be TRBD1 or TRBD2 (5 bases each). The germline gives CDR1 LNHDA, CDR2 SQIVND (reference sequence). The V gene lost 6 bases and the J gene lost 6 bases, with 18 bases spanning the gap. The CDR3 runs to 14 residues. The CDR3 bases are TGTGCCAGTAGACCCGGGACCTTTCTTATCGAGCAGTACTTC. It encodes CASRPGTFLIEQYF.

The sample holds a few counts of this clonotype. The rearrangement joins TRBV18 to TRBJ1-3, with D unresolved. CDR1 and CDR2 from the germline V gene are KGHSH and LQKENI. This CDR3 comprises 17 residues. V was trimmed by 1 base and J by 0 bases, leaving 13 bases between them. CDR3 region: CASSPRGAGPSGNTIYF. The CDR3 DNA sequence: TGTGCCAGCTCACCACGGGGAGCAGGCCCCTCTGGAAACACCATATATTTT.

This clonotype came up a few times. The genes are TRBV18 and TRBJ2-4, with TRBD1 matching over 8 bases. Germline V gene sequence: CDR1 KGHSH, CDR2 LQKENI. The V and J ends lost 2 bases and 0 bases, in that order; junction bases with no gene match: 9. The CDR3 sequence is 18 residues long. CDR3 loop: CASSPDGTGFLAKNIQYF. The CDR3 bases are TGTGCCAGCTCACCAGACGGGACAGGATTTCTAGCCAAAAACATTCAGTACTTC.

This clonotype was picked up many times. This chain uses TRBV27 with TRBJ2-5; 9 bases are a match to TRBD1. This CDR3 is 14 amino acids long. Germline CDR1 and CDR2: MNHEY and SMNVEV (reference sequence). With V trimmed by 6 bases and J by 9 bases, 11 bases remained unmatched. CDR3 DNA sequence: TGTGCCAGCAGCTTACAGGGACAGGGTATCGCCCAGTACTTC. Translated, it gives CASSLQGQGIAQYF.

In this sample, this clonotype turned up many times. This chain links TRBV3-1 with TRBJ2-7; the D is unclear. This CDR3 is 10 amino acids long. The germline V and J ends were trimmed by 3 bases and 10 bases, with 7 bases remaining between them. The germline gives CDR1 LGHDT, CDR2 YNNKEL (reference sequence). The CDR3 here is CASSHRPQYV. CDR3 sequence (DNA): TGTGCCAGCAGCCATAGGCCCCAGTACGTC.

CDR3 loop: CASGQGTLEQYF. The DNA for the CDR3 is TGTGCCTCGGGACAGGGGACGCTCGAGCAGTACTTC. This chain uses TRBV10-3 with TRBJ2-7; TRBD1 matches 10 bases. CDR3 length equals 12 residues. Germline V gene data show CDR1 as ENHRY and CDR2 as SYGVKD. V lost 11 bases and J lost 6; bases outside the gene matches: 7.

This clonotype was recorded a few times. The rearrangement joins TRBV12-3 or TRBV12-4 to TRBJ1-1, with a weak D call TRBD1 (5 bases). The germline V and J ends were trimmed by 5 bases and 6 bases, with 16 bases remaining between them. CDR3 length: 14 residues. Here the CDR3 reads CASSPYARGAEAFF. CDR3 coding DNA: TGTGCCAGCAGTCCATACGCGCGGGGCGCTGAAGCTTTCTTT.